A selection of T cell receptor beta chains follows, all from one sample in a study of shared clonotypes between healthy human individuals. TCRdb keeps only in-frame clones here, not all; method: immunoSEQ multiplex PCR. The table has about 1.4 million clones, about 96% seen once. Sequenced: naive CD4+ T cells sorted from blood. The receptor source for this set is a man aged 25-40 years in good health. Each CDR3 is given with its conserved first and last residue. A D gene is named only where the DNA matches it firmly. Expanded clones are given a class, and other clones once, few, many or no size at all.

d_call clone_size j_call v_call cdr3_aa cdr3_nt
TRBD2 . TRBJ2-1 TRBV7-3 CASSLHLAGGRNEQFF TGTGCCAGCAGCTTACATCTAGCGGGAGGGAGGAATGAGCAGTTCTTC
TRBD2 . TRBJ2-1 TRBV4-1 CASSQGVKGLANYNEQFF TGCGCCAGCAGCCAAGGGGTGAAGGGACTAGCTAACTACAATGAGCAGTTCTTC
TRBD1 . TRBJ2-2 TRBV6-5 CASRKGTDTGELFF TGTGCCAGCCGAAAGGGGACAGACACCGGGGAGCTGTTTTTT
TRBD1 . TRBJ2-7 TRBV19 CASSIINRGREQYF TGTGCCAGTAGTATTATAAACAGGGGGCGAGAGCAGTACTTC
. . TRBJ2-7 TRBV5-5 CASSLATGTVYEQYF TGTGCCAGCAGCTTGGCGACGGGAACAGTGTACGAGCAGTACTTC
. . TRBJ1-2 TRBV7-8 CASSPDPSGQIYTF TGTGCCAGCAGCCCCGACCCCTCAGGACAGATCTACACCTTC
. once TRBJ1-2 TRBV19 CASSIEGGNYGYTF TGTGCCAGTAGTATAGAAGGCGGCAACTATGGCTACACCTTC
TRBD2 . TRBJ2-2 TRBV4-3 CASSQEKLVAGVAGELFF TGCGCCAGCAGCCAAGAGAAGTTGGTAGCGGGAGTCGCCGGGGAGCTGTTTTTT
TRBD2 . TRBJ2-7 TRBV19 CASSPETSGDSYEQYF TGTGCCAGTAGTCCCGAGACTAGCGGGGATTCCTACGAGCAGTACTTC
. . TRBJ1-3 TRBV12-1 CARLPGGSSGNTIYF TGTGCCAGGTTACCCGGGGGGAGCTCTGGAAACACCATATATTTT
. . TRBJ1-5 TRBV28 CASTVFSNQPQHF TGTGCCAGCACGGTGTTTAGCAATCAGCCCCAGCATTTT
. . TRBJ2-1 TRBV28 CASSPGGGRLNEQFF TGTGCCAGCAGTCCCGGGGGCGGGAGATTAAATGAGCAGTTCTTC
TRBD2 . TRBJ2-5 TRBV9 CASSFSGRSETQYF TGTGCCAGCAGTTTTAGCGGGAGATCAGAGACCCAGTACTTC
. . TRBJ1-5 TRBV10-3 CAISESRGGSNQPQHF TGTGCCATCAGTGAGTCGCGGGGTGGCAGCAATCAGCCCCAGCATTTT
TRBD2 . TRBJ2-1 TRBV14 CASSQESPGLAGYYNEQFF TGTGCCAGCAGCCAAGAGAGTCCAGGACTAGCGGGATACTACAATGAGCAGTTCTTC
TRBD1 . TRBJ1-1 TRBV10-3 CAITGDRANTEAFF TGTGCCATCACTGGGGACAGGGCGAACACTGAAGCTTTCTTT
. . TRBJ1-4 TRBV2 CASRDENEKLFF TGTGCCAGCAGGGACGAGAATGAAAAACTGTTTTTT
TRBD1 . TRBJ2-5 TRBV7-3 CASSLGDRGHQETQYF TGTGCCAGCAGCTTAGGGGACAGGGGGCATCAAGAGACCCAGTACTTC
TRBD2 . TRBJ2-7 TRBV2 CASSALAVEQYF TGTGCCAGCAGTGCGCTAGCGGTCGAGCAGTACTTC
TRBD2 . TRBJ2-5 TRBV9 CASSSGLAGGMETQYF TGTGCCAGCAGCTCCGGACTAGCGGGAGGAATGGAGACCCAGTACTTC
. . TRBJ2-7 TRBV5-5 CASSLAGRPWTGNEQYF TGTGCCAGCAGCTTGGCCGGGAGACCTTGGACGGGGAACGAGCAGTACTTC
TRBD1 . TRBJ2-3 TRBV5-1 CASSPQGASDTQYF TGCGCCAGCAGCCCCCAGGGGGCTTCAGATACGCAGTATTTT
. . TRBJ1-5 TRBV6-5 CASSSSSNQPQHF TGTGCCAGCAGTTCCTCTAGCAATCAGCCCCAGCATTTT
. . TRBJ2-7 TRBV19 CASSKLGTTDEQYF TGTGCCAGTAGTAAATTAGGCACGACGGACGAGCAGTACTTC
. . TRBJ1-5 TRBV28 CASSSKQPQHF TGTGCCAGCAGCAGTAAACAGCCCCAGCATTTT
. . TRBJ2-5 TRBV7-2 CASSLALGRAVQETQYF TGTGCCAGCAGCTTAGCGTTGGGCAGAGCCGTCCAAGAGACCCAGTACTTC
. . TRBJ1-5 TRBV28 CASSLYGAGNQPQHF TGTGCCAGCAGTTTATATGGGGCTGGGAATCAGCCCCAGCATTTT
. . TRBJ2-1 TRBV2 CASSAPFSHEQFF TGTGCCAGCAGTGCCCCGTTCAGCCATGAGCAGTTCTTC
TRBD1 . TRBJ2-5 TRBV25-1 CASSEPAGGAQETQYF TGTGCCAGCAGTGAACCCGCAGGGGGAGCCCAAGAGACCCAGTACTTC